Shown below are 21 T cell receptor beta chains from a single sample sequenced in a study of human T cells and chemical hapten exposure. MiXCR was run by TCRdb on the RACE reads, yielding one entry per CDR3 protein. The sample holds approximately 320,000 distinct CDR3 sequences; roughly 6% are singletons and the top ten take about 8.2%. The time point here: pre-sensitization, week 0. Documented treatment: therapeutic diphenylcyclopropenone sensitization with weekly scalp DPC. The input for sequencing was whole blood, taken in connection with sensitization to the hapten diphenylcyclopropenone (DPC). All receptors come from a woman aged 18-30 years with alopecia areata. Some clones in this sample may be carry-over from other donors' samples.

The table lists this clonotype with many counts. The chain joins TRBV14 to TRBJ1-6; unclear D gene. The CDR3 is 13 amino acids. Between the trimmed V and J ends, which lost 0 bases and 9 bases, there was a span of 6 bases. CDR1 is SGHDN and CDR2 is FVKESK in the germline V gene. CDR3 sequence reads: CASSQEWGSPLHF. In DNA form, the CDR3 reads TGTGCCAGCAGCCAAGAGTGGGGTTCACCCCTCCACTTT.

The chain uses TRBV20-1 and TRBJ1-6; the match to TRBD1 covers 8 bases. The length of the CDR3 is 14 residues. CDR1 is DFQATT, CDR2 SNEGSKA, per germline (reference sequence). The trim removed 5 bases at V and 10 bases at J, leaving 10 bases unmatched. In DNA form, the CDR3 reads TGCAGTGCTGCCCCCGACAGGGGTCTCTCACCCCTCCACTTT. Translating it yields CSAAPDRGLSPLHF.

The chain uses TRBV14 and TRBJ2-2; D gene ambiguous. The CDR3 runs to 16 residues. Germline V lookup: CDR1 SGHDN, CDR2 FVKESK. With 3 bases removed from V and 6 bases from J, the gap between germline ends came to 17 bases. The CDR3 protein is CASSQDEVRLAGELFF. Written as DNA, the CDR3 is TGTGCCAGCAGCCAGGACGAGGTTCGTTTGGCCGGGGAGCTGTTTTTT.

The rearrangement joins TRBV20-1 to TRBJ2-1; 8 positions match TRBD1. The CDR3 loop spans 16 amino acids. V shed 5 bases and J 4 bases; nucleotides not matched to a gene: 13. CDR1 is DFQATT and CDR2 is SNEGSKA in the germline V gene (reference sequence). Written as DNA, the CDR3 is TGCAGTGCTCGATATGATATAGGACAGGGATACAATGAGCAGTTCTTC. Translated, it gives CSARYDIGQGYNEQFF.

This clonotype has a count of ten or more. CDR3 coding DNA: TGTGCCAGTAGTATACCGGACCTCAGAGCGGCCTATGGCTACACCTTC. It translates to CASSIPDLRAAYGYTF. The chain uses TRBV19 and TRBJ1-2; D ambiguous. This CDR3 has 16 amino acids. The germline V gene encodes CDR1 LNHDA and CDR2 SQIVND (reference sequence). V dropped 2 bases and J dropped 4 bases, with 17 bases sitting between them.

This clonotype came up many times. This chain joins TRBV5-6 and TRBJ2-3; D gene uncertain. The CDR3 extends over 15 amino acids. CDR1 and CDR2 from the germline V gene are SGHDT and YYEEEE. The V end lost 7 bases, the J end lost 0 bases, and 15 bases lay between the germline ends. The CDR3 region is CASSEWFFSTDTQYF. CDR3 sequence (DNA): TGTGCCAGCTCTGAATGGTTTTTTAGCACAGATACGCAGTATTTT.

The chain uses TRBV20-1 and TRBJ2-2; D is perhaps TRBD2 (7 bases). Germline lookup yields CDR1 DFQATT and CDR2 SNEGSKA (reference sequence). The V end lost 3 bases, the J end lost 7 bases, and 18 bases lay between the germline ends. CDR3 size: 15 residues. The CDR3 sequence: CSASPLGGAGGELFF. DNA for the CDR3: TGCAGTGCTAGCCCCCTGGGGGGGGCCGGCGGGGAGCTGTTTTTT.

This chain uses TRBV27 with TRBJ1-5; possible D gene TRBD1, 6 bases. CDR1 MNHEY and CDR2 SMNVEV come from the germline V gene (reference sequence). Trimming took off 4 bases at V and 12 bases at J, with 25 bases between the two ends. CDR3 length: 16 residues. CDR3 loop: CASSSRRTGSGLNQHF. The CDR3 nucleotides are TGTGCCAGCAGTTCGCGCCGCACAGGGTCGGGCCTCAACCAGCATTTT.

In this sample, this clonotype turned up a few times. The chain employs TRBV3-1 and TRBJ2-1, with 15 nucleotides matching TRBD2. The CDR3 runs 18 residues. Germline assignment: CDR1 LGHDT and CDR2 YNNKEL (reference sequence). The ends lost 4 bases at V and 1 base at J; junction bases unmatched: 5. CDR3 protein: CASSRGTSGGRSYNEQFF. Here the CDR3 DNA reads TGTGCCAGCAGCCGAGGGACTAGCGGGGGGCGGTCCTACAATGAGCAGTTCTTC.

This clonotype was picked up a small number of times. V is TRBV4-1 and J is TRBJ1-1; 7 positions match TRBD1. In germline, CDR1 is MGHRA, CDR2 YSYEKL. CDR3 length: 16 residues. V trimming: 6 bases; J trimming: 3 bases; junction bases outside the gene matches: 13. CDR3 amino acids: CASSETHRGADTEAFF. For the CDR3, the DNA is TGCGCCAGCAGTGAAACCCACAGGGGCGCGGACACTGAAGCTTTCTTT.

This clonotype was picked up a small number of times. Here the CDR3 DNA reads TGTGCCAGCAGCTTGGGGACGCCCGGGGTCGATACGCAGTATTTT. Its translation: CASSLGTPGVDTQYF. V usage is TRBV5-6 and J usage is TRBJ2-3, with D maybe TRBD2 (5 bases). Germline V lookup: CDR1 SGHDT, CDR2 YYEEEE. The CDR3 covers 15 residues. V lost 0 bases, J lost 6 bases, and 14 bases lay in between.

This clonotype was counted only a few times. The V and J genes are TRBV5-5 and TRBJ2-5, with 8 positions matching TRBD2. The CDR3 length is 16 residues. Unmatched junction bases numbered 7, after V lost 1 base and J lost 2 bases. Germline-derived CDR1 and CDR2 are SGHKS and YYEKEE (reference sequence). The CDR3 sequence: CASSLYQAGAQETQYF. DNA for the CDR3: TGTGCCAGCAGCTTGTACCAAGCGGGGGCACAAGAGACCCAGTACTTC. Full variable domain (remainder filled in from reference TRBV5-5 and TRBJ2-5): DAGVTQSPTHLIKTRGQQVTLRCSPISGHKSVSWYQQVLGQGPQFIFQYYEKEERGRGNFPDRFSARQFPNYSSELNVNALLLGDSALYLCASSLYQAGAQETQYFGPGTRLLVL.

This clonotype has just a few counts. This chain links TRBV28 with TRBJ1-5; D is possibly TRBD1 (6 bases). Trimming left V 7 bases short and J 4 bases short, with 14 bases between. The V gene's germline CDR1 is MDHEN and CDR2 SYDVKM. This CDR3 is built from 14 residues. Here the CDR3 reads CASKGQPRNQPQHF. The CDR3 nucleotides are TGTGCCAGCAAAGGACAGCCTAGAAATCAGCCCCAGCATTTT.

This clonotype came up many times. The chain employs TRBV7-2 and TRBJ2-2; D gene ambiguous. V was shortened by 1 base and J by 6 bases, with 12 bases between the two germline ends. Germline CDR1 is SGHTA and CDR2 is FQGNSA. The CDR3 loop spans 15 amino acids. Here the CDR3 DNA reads TGTGCCAGCAGCTTAGTCGGGTTGGGTTCCGGGGAGCTGTTTTTT. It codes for CASSLVGLGSGELFF.

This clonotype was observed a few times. The CDR3 nucleotides are TGCAGCGTTGAATGGGGCAGGAAAGAGACCCAGTACTTC. Protein: CSVEWGRKETQYF. The rearrangement links TRBV29-1 to TRBJ2-5; maybe TRBD1 (5 bases). The V end lost 2 bases, the J end lost 3 bases, and 10 bases lay between the germline ends. Germline V CDR1 and CDR2: SQVTM, ANQGSEA. This CDR3 has 13 residues.

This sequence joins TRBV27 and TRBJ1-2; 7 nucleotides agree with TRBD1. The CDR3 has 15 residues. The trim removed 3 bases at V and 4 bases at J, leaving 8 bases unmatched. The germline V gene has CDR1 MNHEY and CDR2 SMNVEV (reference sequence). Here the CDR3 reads CASSLGNRGTYGYTF. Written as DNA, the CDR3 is TGTGCCAGCAGTTTGGGCAACAGGGGTACCTATGGCTACACCTTC.

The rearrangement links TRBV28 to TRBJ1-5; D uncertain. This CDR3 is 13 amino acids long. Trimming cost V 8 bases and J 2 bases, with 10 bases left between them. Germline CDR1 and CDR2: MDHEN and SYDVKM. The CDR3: CASGVIGNQPQHF. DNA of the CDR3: TGTGCCAGCGGGGTGATTGGCAATCAGCCCCAGCATTTT.

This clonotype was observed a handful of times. In nucleotides, the CDR3 is TGTGCCAGCAGCCAACCAGACAGGGACTACAATGAGCAGTTCTTC. Residues: CASSQPDRDYNEQFF. The chain links TRBV4-2 to TRBJ2-1; 7 bases are a match to TRBD1. The germline CDR1 and CDR2 sequences are LGHNA and YNFKEQ. The CDR3 extends over 15 amino acids. V lost 2 bases, J lost 3 bases, and 4 bases stayed unmatched.

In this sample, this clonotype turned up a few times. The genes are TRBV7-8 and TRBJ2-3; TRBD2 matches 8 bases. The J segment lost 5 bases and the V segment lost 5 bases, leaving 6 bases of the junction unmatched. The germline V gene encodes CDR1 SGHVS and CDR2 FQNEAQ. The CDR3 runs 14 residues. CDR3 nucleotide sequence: TGTGCCAGCAGCCCCCCCCGGGAGGGAGATACGCAGTATTTT. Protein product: CASSPPREGDTQYF.

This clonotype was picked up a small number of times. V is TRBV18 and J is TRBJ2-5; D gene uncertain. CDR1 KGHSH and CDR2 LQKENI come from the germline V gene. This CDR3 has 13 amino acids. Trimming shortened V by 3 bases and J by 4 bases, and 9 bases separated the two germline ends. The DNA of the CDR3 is TGTGCCAGCTCACCTCCTTCCGCAGAGACCCAGTACTTC. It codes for CASSPPSAETQYF.

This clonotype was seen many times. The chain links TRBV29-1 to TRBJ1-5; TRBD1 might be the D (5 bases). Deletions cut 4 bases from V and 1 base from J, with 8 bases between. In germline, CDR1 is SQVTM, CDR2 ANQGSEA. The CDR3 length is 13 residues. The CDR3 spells CSVGQGSNQPQHF. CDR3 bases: TGCAGCGTTGGTCAGGGAAGCAATCAGCCCCAGCATTTT.